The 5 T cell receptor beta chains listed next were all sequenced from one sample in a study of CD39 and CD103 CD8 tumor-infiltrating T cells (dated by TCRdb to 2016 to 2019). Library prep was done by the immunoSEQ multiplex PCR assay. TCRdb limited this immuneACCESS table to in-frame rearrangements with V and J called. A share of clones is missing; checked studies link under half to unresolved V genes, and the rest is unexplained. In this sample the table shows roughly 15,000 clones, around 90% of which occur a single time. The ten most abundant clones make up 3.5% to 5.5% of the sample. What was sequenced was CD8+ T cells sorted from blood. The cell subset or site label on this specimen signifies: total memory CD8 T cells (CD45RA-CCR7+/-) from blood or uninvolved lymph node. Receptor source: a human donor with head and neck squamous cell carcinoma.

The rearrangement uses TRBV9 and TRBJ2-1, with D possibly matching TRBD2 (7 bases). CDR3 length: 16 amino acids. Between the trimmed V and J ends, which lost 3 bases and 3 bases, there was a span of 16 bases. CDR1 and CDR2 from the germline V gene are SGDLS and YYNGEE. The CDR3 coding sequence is TGTGCCAGCAGCGCCCGGAGGGGGGGGGACTACAATGAGCAGTTCTTC. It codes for CASSARRGGDYNEQFF.

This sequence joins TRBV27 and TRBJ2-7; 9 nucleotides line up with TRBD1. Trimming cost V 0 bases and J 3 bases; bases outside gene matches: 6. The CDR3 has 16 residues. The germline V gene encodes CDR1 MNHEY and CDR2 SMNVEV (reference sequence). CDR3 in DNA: TGTGCCAGCAGTTTATCGGGACAGGGTGGGAACTACGAGCAGTACTTC. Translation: CASSLSGQGGNYEQYF.

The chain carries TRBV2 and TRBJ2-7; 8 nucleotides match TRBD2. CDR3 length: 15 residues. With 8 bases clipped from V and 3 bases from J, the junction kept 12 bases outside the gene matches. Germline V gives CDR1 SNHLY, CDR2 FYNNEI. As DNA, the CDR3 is TGTGCCAGCGCCGGAGGGGAGCGGGGGTACTACGAGCAGTACTTC. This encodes CASAGGERGYYEQYF.

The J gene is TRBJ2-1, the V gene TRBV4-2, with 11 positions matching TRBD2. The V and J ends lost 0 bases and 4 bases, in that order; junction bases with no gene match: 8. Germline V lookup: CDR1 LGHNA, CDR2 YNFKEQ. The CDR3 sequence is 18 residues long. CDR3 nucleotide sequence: TGTGCCAGCAGCCAAGAAAGTACCGGGACTAGCGGTTACAATGAGCAGTTCTTC. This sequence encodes CASSQESTGTSGYNEQFF.

CDR3 coding DNA: TGTGCCAGCAGCTTAGCGGGCGCGAGCAATCAGCCCCAGCATTTT. Protein product: CASSLAGASNQPQHF. The chain carries TRBV7-9 and TRBJ1-5; no firm D call. CDR3 length equals 15 residues. Trimming cost V 0 bases and J 1 base, with 7 bases left between them. Per the germline V gene, CDR1 is SEHNR and CDR2 is FQNEAQ (reference sequence).